These T cell receptor beta chains were read from a single sample in a study of blood T cell repertoires in COVID-19. The method was immunoSEQ multiplex PCR; TCRdb's version includes in-frame clones alone and lacks a portion of them. Of tens of thousands of clones listed, about 88% are singletons. Sequencing was performed on peripheral blood. These receptor sequences come from a man in his 70s with acute or convalescent COVID-19. Each CDR3 is given with its conserved first and last residue. D genes are given only for firm matches. Expanded clones get a size class; other rows say once, few or many, or leave the size out.

V	size	J	D	DNA	CDR3
TRBV9	-	TRBJ2-2	TRBD2	TGTGCCAGCAGCGTTGTGGGACTAGCGGGGCGACCGAACACCGGGGAGCTGTTTTTT	CASSVVGLAGRPNTGELFF
TRBV7-9	-	TRBJ2-1	-	TGTGCCAGCAGCTTAGCAGGACTACAGTACAATGAGCAGTTCTTC	CASSLAGLQYNEQFF
TRBV3-1/TRBV3-2	-	TRBJ1-1	TRBD1	TGTGCCAGCAGCCTCGGACAGGACACTGAAGCTTTCTTT	CASSLGQDTEAFF
TRBV5-1	-	TRBJ1-1	TRBD1	TGCGCCAGCAGCCCCGGGGACAGGAACACTGAAGCTTTCTTT	CASSPGDRNTEAFF
TRBV2	-	TRBJ1-5	TRBD1	TGTGCCAGCAGGGAGGACAGGGGTGAGCCCCAGCATTTT	CASREDRGEPQHF
TRBV6-1	few	TRBJ2-3	TRBD2	TGTGCCAGCAGTGAACGGTATTGGGCGGCGGGAGGATCGAATACGCAGTATTTT	CASSERYWAAGGSNTQYF
TRBV27	-	TRBJ2-1	-	TGTGCCAGCACCCTTAATTCGGGCACAGGGCAGCAGTTCTTC	CASTLNSGTGQQFF
TRBV9	few	TRBJ1-2	-	TGTGCCAGCAGCACTACAGGGACCTATGGCTACACCTTC	CASSTTGTYGYTF
TRBV20-1	-	TRBJ2-3	-	TGCAGTGCTAGAAAACTAGATACGCAGTATTTT	CSARKLDTQYF
TRBV9	-	TRBJ2-1	-	TGTGCCAGCAGCGCAGGACTTTCCAATGAGCAGTTCTTC	CASSAGLSNEQFF
TRBV5-1	-	TRBJ1-2	TRBD1	TGCGCCAGCAGCCCGGACAGGGCGGAGCGATATGGCTACACCTTC	CASSPDRAERYGYTF
TRBV12-3/TRBV12-4	-	TRBJ1-4	-	TGTGCCAGCAGTTTGAGTGAAAAACTGTTTTTT	CASSLSEKLFF
TRBV4-1	-	TRBJ2-7	-	TGCGCCAGCAGCCAAGATCAACGGGAGAATTCTTACGAGCAGTACTTC	CASSQDQRENSYEQYF
TRBV6-5	-	TRBJ1-2	TRBD1	TGTGCCAGCAGGCCGGGACAGGGAAGAGAGGGGGGCTACACCTTC	CASRPGQGREGGYTF
TRBV19	-	TRBJ2-2	TRBD1	TGTGCCAGTAGTACTCAGACAGGGGGGACCGGGGAGCTGTTTTTT	CASSTQTGGTGELFF
TRBV5-6	-	TRBJ1-2	TRBD1	TGTGCCAGCAGCCCCGGGACAGGAAAGAGTGGCTACACCTTC	CASSPGTGKSGYTF
TRBV19	-	TRBJ1-1	-	TGTGCCAGTAGTATCAGGGGGAACACTGAAGCTTTCTTT	CASSIRGNTEAFF
TRBV18	-	TRBJ2-2	-	TGTGCCAGCTCACCATTCGAGGGAGCTACCGGGGAGCTGTTTTTT	CASSPFEGATGELFF
TRBV7-2	-	TRBJ2-1	TRBD1	TGTGCCAGCAGCGCTGGACAGGGTTCCAATGAGCAGTTCTTC	CASSAGQGSNEQFF
TRBV19	-	TRBJ2-2	-	TGTGCCAGTAGTAACCCCGGGAGAACCGGGGAGCTGTTTTTT	CASSNPGRTGELFF
TRBV28	-	TRBJ2-5	TRBD2	TGTGCCAGCAGAGGTTCTAGCGGGCCCCAAGAGACCCAGTACTTC	CASRGSSGPQETQYF
TRBV2	-	TRBJ2-3	-	TGTGCCAGCAGCGCCTCTCGAGGAACAGATACGCAGTATTTT	CASSASRGTDTQYF
TRBV11-1	-	TRBJ2-2	-	TGTGCCAGCAGCTCGCAGGGACTTAGCACCGGGGAGCTGTTTTTT	CASSSQGLSTGELFF
TRBV5-1	-	TRBJ1-5	TRBD1	TGCGCCAGCAGCTTAGGGACAGCCGACAATCAGCCCCAGCATTTT	CASSLGTADNQPQHF
TRBV20-1	-	TRBJ2-7	-	TGCAGTGCCACCACTGCTTACGAGCAGTACTTC	CSATTAYEQYF
TRBV24-1	once	TRBJ2-5	TRBD2	TGTGCCACCAGTACCTCATTGAGCGGGAGTGTAGAGACCCAGTACTTC	CATSTSLSGSVETQYF
TRBV6-4	once	TRBJ2-1	TRBD2	TGTGCCAGCTCTAACGGGAGGAATGAGCAGTTCTTC	CASSNGRNEQFF
TRBV6-5	-	TRBJ1-2	-	TGTGCCAGCAGTACTCGTTTGGACATAAACTATGGCTACACCTTC	CASSTRLDINYGYTF
TRBV28	-	TRBJ1-1	-	TGTGCCAGCAGTCTCCCACAATCCGAAGCTTTCTTT	CASSLPQSEAFF
TRBV3-1/TRBV3-2	-	TRBJ2-1	TRBD2	TGTGCCAGCAGCCAAGTAAGTCTAGCGGTCTACAATGAGCAGTTCTTC	CASSQVSLAVYNEQFF
TRBV7-3	-	TRBJ2-5	-	TGTGCCAGCAGCTTAAGGGGTAGCGTTGGCCAATACCAAGAGACCCAGTACTTC	CASSLRGSVGQYQETQYF
TRBV19	-	TRBJ2-1	TRBD1	TGTGCCAGTAGAGGGGACAGGGGTGTGTACAATGAGCAGTTCTTC	CASRGDRGVYNEQFF
TRBV27	-	TRBJ1-2	-	TGTGCCAGCAGCGGGACGGGGACTACTTGGGGCTACACCTTC	CASSGTGTTWGYTF
TRBV6-5	-	TRBJ2-7	TRBD1	TGTGCCAGCAGTTACGACAGGGAAACCTACGAGCAGTACTTC	CASSYDRETYEQYF
TRBV5-6	-	TRBJ1-2	-	TGTGCCAGCAGCGAGGAGATTAACTATGGCTACACCTTC	CASSEEINYGYTF
TRBV3-1/TRBV3-2	-	TRBJ2-7	-	TGTGCCAGCAGCCAACTCAAAACTAGTCGGGACGAGCAGTACTTC	CASSQLKTSRDEQYF
TRBV7-2	medium-sized	TRBJ2-1	TRBD2	TGTGCCAGCACCTTAGGCGGGAGCTCCTACAATGAGCAGTTCTTC	CASTLGGSSYNEQFF
TRBV2	-	TRBJ1-4	-	TGTGCCAGCAGCCAAAACCGGTTCCAGGCTAATGAAAAACTGTTTTTT	CASSQNRFQANEKLFF
TRBV28	-	TRBJ2-4	-	TGTGCCAGCGGATCCTCAGGAGCCAAAAACATTCAGTACTTC	CASGSSGAKNIQYF
TRBV7-2	-	TRBJ2-7	-	TGTGCCAGCAGCTTAGCGGCGGGGAACACCTACGAGCAGTACTTC	CASSLAAGNTYEQYF
TRBV18	-	TRBJ2-2	-	TGTGCCAGCTCCCTTGACGCGAGGGGGGAGCTGTTTTTT	CASSLDARGELFF
TRBV6-2/TRBV6-3	few	TRBJ1-6	-	TGTGCCAGCAGCCTACAGGGACCCCTCCACTTT	CASSLQGPLHF
TRBV18	-	TRBJ2-2	-	TGTGCCAGCTCGCTTCTCGGAGGCCACACCGGGGAGCTGTTTTTT	CASSLLGGHTGELFF
TRBV14	-	TRBJ1-1	-	TGTGCCAGCAGCCCTGTAATTTCGAACACTGAAGCTTTCTTT	CASSPVISNTEAFF
TRBV5-4	-	TRBJ2-2	TRBD2	TGTGCCAGCAGCTTGGCGGGGGGACTAGCGGGAGCGGGCGGGGAGCTGTTTTTT	CASSLAGGLAGAGGELFF
TRBV5-1	-	TRBJ2-2	-	TGCGCCAGCAGCTTTAGCGGAGACGGGGAGCTGTTTTTT	CASSFSGDGELFF
TRBV5-1	-	TRBJ2-4	-	TGCGCCAGCAGCTTGGACCCCACTGCTGGCAAAAACATTCAGTACTTC	CASSLDPTAGKNIQYF
TRBV7-2	-	TRBJ2-3	TRBD1	TGTGCCAGCAGCTCAGACAGGGTCGCAGATACGCAGTATTTT	CASSSDRVADTQYF
TRBV21-1	-	TRBJ1-1	-	TGTGCCAGCAGCCCTGAGGGATTCCTGGAAACTGAAGCTTTCTTT	CASSPEGFLETEAFF
TRBV7-2	-	TRBJ1-1	TRBD1	TGTGCCAGCACCCTGGGACAGGCCAATGAAGCTTTCTTT	CASTLGQANEAFF
TRBV3-1/TRBV3-2	once	TRBJ2-1	-	TGTGCCAGCAGCCAACCTACAGGGTTTTCGAATGAGCAGTTCTTC	CASSQPTGFSNEQFF
TRBV12-3/TRBV12-4	-	TRBJ2-2	-	TGTGCCAGCAGTTATTTTACGGGCGGGGAGCTGTTTTTT	CASSYFTGGELFF
TRBV6-5	-	TRBJ1-2	-	TGTGCCAGCAGTTACCGGGGGGCTAACTATGGCTACACCTTC	CASSYRGANYGYTF
TRBV6-5	-	TRBJ1-5	-	TGTGCCAGCAGTACAGACCCTAACCTTTATCAGCCCCAGCATTTT	CASSTDPNLYQPQHF
TRBV3-1/TRBV3-2	few	TRBJ2-2	-	TGTGCCAGCAGCGGGCCCGGGGAGCTGTTTTTT	CASSGPGELFF